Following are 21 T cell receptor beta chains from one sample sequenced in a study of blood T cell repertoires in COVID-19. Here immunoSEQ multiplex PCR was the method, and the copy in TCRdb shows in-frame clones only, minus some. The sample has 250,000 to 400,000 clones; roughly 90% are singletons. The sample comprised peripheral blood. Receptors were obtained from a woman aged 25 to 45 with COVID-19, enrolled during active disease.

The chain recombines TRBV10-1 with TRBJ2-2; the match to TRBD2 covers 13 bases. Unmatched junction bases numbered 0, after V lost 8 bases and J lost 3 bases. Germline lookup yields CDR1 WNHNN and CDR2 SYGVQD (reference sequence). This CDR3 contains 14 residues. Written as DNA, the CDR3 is TGCGCCAGCGGACTAGCGGGAGACACCGGGGAGCTGTTTTTT. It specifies CASGLAGDTGELFF.

CDR3 amino acids: CASSQGGQAYNSPLHF. CDR3 coding DNA: TGCGCCAGCAGCCAAGGGGGACAGGCCTATAATTCACCCCTCCACTTT. The chain has TRBV4-1 and TRBJ1-6, with 8 bases lining up with TRBD1. V lost 1 base, J lost 2 bases, and 1 base stayed unmatched. The length of the CDR3 is 16 residues. From germline, CDR1 is MGHRA and CDR2 YSYEKL.

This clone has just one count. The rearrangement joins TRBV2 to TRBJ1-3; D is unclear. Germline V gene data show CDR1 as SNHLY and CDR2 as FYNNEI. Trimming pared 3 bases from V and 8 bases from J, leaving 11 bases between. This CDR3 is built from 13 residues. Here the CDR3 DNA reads TGTGCCAGCAGTGATGGTCTCGGGGACACCATATATTTT. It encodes CASSDGLGDTIYF. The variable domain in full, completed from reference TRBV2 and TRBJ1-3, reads EPEVTQTPSHQVTQMGQEVILRCVPISNHLYFYWYRQILGQKVEFLVSFYNNEISEKSEIFDDQFSVERPDGSNFTLKIRSTKLEDSAMYFCASSDGLGDTIYFGEGSWLTVV.

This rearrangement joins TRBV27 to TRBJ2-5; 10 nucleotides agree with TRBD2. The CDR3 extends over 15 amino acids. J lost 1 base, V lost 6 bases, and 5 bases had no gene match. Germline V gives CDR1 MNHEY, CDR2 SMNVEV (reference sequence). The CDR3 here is CASSPSGGLQETQYF. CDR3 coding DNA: TGTGCCAGCAGCCCTAGCGGGGGTCTCCAAGAGACCCAGTACTTC.

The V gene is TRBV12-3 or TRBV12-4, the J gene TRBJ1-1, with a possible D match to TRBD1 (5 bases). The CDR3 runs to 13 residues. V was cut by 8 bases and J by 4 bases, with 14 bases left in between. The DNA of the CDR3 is TGTGCCAGCTGGATTAGGAGGGGCACTGAAGCTTTCTTT. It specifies CASWIRRGTEAFF.

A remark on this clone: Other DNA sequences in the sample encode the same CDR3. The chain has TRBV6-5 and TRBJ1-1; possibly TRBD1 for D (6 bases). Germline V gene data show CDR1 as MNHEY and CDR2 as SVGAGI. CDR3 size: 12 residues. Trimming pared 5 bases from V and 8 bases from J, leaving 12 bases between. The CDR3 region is CASSRTGTEAFF. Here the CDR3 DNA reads TGTGCCAGCAGTAGGACCGGGACAGAAGCTTTCTTT.

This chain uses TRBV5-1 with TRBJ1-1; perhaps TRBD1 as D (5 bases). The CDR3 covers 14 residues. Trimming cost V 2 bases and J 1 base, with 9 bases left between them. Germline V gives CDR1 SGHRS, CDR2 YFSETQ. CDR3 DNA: TGCGCCAGCAGCTTTTTGGGGCAGAACACTGAAGCTTTCTTT. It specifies CASSFLGQNTEAFF. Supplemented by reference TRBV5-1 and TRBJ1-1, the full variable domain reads KAGVTQTPRYLIKTRGQQVTLSCSPISGHRSVSWYQQTPGQGLQFLFEYFSETQRNKGNFPGRFSGRQFSNSRSEMNVSTLELGDSALYLCASSFLGQNTEAFFGQGTRLTVV.

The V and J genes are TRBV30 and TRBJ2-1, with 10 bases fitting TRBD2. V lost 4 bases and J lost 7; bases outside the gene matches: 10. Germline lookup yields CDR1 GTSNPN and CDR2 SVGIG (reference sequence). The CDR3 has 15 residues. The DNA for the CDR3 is TGTGCCTGGAACCCCTTAGCGGGAGGTCTAAATGAGCAGTTCTTC. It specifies CAWNPLAGGLNEQFF.

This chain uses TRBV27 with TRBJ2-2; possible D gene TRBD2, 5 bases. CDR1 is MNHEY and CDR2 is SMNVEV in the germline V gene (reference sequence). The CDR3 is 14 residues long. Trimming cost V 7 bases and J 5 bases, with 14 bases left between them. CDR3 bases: TGTGCCAGCACCCTCCGGGGAATAACCGGGGAGCTGTTTTTT. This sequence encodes CASTLRGITGELFF.

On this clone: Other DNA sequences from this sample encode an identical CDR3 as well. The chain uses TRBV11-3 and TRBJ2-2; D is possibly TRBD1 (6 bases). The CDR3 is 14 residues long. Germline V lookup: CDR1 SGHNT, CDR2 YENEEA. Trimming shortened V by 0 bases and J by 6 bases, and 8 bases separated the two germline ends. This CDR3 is CASSLEAGAGELFF. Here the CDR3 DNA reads TGTGCCAGCAGCTTAGAGGCAGGGGCCGGGGAGCTGTTTTTT.

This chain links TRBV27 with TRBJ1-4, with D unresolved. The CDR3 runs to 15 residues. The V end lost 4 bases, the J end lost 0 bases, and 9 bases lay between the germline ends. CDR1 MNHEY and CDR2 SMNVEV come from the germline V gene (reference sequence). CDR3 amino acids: CASSSNSATNEKLFF. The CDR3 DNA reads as TGTGCCAGCAGTTCCAACAGTGCAACTAATGAAAAACTGTTTTTT.

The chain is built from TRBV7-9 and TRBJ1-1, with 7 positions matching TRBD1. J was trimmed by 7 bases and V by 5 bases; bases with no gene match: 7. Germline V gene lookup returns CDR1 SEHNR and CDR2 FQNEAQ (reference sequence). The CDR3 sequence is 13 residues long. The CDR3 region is CASSTDRAREAFF. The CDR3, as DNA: TGTGCCAGCAGCACTGACAGGGCACGTGAAGCTTTCTTT.

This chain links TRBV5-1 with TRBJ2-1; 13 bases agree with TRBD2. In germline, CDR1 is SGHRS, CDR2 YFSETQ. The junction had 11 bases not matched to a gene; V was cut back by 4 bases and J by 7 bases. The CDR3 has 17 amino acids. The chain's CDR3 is CASSPNPLAGGGNEQFF. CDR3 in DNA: TGCGCCAGCAGCCCGAATCCACTAGCGGGAGGGGGTAATGAGCAGTTCTTC.

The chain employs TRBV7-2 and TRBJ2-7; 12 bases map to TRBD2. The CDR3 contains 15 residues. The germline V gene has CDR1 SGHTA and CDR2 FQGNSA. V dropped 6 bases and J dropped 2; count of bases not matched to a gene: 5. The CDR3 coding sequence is TGTGCCAGCAGAAGGACTAGCGGGAATGCCTACGAGCAGTACTTC. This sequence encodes CASRRTSGNAYEQYF.

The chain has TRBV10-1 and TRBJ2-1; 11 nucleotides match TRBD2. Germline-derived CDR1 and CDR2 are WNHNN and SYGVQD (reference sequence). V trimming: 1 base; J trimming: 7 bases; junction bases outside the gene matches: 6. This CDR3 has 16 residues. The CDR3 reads CASSEWGLAVKNEQFF. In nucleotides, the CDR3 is TGCGCCAGCAGTGAGTGGGGACTAGCGGTGAAAAATGAGCAGTTCTTC.

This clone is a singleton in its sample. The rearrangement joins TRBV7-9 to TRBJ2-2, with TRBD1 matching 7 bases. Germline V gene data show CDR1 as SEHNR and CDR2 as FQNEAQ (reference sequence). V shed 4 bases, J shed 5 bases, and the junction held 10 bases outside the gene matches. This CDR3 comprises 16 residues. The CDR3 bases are TGTGCCAGCAGCTCCCTTTACAGGGGTGATACCGGGGAGCTGTTTTTT. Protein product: CASSSLYRGDTGELFF.

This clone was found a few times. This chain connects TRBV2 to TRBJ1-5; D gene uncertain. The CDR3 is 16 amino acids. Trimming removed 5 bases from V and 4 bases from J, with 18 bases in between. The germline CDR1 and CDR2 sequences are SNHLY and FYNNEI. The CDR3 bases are TGTGCCAGCAGTCTAGGATTATCGGGTGGGAATCAGCCCCAGCATTTT. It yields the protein CASSLGLSGGNQPQHF.

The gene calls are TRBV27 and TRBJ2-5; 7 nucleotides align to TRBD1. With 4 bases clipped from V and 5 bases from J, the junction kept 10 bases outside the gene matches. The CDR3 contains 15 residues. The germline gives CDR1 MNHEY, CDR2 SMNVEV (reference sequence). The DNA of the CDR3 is TGTGCCAGCAGTTCCCCGCGACAGGGTTGGGAGACCCAGTACTTC. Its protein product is CASSSPRQGWETQYF.

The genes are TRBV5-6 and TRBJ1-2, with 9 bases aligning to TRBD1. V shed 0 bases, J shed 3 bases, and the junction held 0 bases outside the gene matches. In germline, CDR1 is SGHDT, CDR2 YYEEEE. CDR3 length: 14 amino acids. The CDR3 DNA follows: TGTGCCAGCAGCTTGGGGGACAGGGACTATGGCTACACCTTC. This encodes CASSLGDRDYGYTF.

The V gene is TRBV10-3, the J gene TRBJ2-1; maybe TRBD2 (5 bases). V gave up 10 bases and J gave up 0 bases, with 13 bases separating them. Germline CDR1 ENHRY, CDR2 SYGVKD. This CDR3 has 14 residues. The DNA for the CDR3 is TGTGCCAGTCGTAGCGCCAACTCCTACAATGAGCAGTTCTTC. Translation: CASRSANSYNEQFF.

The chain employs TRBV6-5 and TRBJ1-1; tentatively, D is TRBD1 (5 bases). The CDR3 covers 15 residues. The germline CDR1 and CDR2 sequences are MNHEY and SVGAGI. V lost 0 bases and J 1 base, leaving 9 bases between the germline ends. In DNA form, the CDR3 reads TGTGCCAGCAGTTACTCGTTAGGGGCGAACACTGAAGCTTTCTTT. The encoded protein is CASSYSLGANTEAFF.